The 28 T cell receptor beta chains reported below all come from one sample, sequenced in a study of CD8+CD57+ T cells in acquired aplastic anemia. TCR beta VDJ and CDR3 profiling used genomic DNA as template. TCRdb analysed the reads with MiXCR anew, one entry per CDR3 protein. This table has 450,000 to 550,000 distinct CDR3 sequences, approximately 33% appearing once. Patients chosen for sequencing had CD8+CD57+ cells that had expanded, as shown by flow cytometry. The sequencing input was sorted CD4+, CD8+, or CD8+CD57+ T cells (not recorded which) from PBMCs. These receptors all stem from a human donor with aplastic anemia.

Regarding this clonotype: One end of the junction fails to match germline, which may point to a read error. The chain employs TRBV5-6 and TRBJ2-5; the match to TRBD1 covers 10 bases. The CDR3 is made up of 13 amino acids. The germline CDR1 and CDR2 sequences are SGHDT and YYEEEE. The CDR3 reads CASSPGTGANWDF. The CDR3 coding sequence is TGTGCCAGCAGCCCCGGGACAGGGGCAAATTGGGACTTC.

This clonotype has just a few counts. One junction end does not reproduce the germline sequence, and a read error may be involved. This chain connects TRBV10-3 to TRBJ2-5, with 8 bases fitting TRBD2. Per the germline V gene, CDR1 is ENHRY and CDR2 is SYGVKD. CDR3 length: 16 residues. CDR3 coding DNA: TGTGCCAGCAGTTACGGGGGTAGCGGGAAGTCAGAGACCCAGTACTTC. It codes for CASSYGGSGKSETQYF.

This clonotype was recorded many times. The chain joins TRBV7-9 to TRBJ1-5, with D possibly TRBD1 on 5 matching bases. This CDR3 has 14 amino acids. Germline CDR1 and CDR2: SEHNR and FQNEAQ (reference sequence). Trimming took 8 bases from V and 5 from J, leaving 16 bases between them. In DNA form, the CDR3 reads TGTGCCAGCTCCCTCCCGGGGACTCATCAGCCCCAGCATTTT. It is translated as CASSLPGTHQPQHF.

This clonotype showed up many times. The chain is built from TRBV5-1 and TRBJ1-3; D gene uncertain. The CDR3 spans 12 residues. V was shortened by 5 bases and J by 8 bases, with 11 bases between the two germline ends. The germline gives CDR1 SGHRS, CDR2 YFSETQ. In DNA form, the CDR3 reads TGCGCCAGCAGGGACCCCGCCGACACCATATATTTT. Amino acid sequence: CASRDPADTIYF.

This clonotype was seen repeatedly, ten times or more. The CDR3 region is CASSLSGDNTEAFF. The CDR3 DNA sequence: TGTGCCAGCAGCTTATCGGGAGATAACACTGAAGCTTTCTTT. The chain has TRBV7-9 and TRBJ1-1, with D unclear. The CDR3 spans 14 residues. Germline CDR1 is SEHNR and CDR2 is FQNEAQ (reference sequence). The V end lost 2 bases, the J end lost 2 bases, and 9 bases lay between the germline ends.

The V call is TRBV11-2, the J call TRBJ1-1; a possible D gene is TRBD1 (5 bases). Trimming cost V 3 bases and J 6 bases, with 11 bases left between them. CDR3 size: 13 residues. Looked up from germline, CDR1 is SGHAT and CDR2 is FQNNGV. The CDR3: CASSLGEDPEAFF. In DNA form, the CDR3 reads TGTGCCAGCAGCTTGGGGGAGGACCCTGAAGCTTTCTTT.

This clonotype has a count of ten or more. V gene TRBV29-1 combines with J gene TRBJ2-7; D perhaps matches TRBD1 (6 bases). V lost 7 bases to trimming and J lost 5 bases, with 21 bases between them. The CDR3 is 14 residues long. Germline loops: CDR1 SQVTM, CDR2 ANQGSEA. CDR3 residues: CSGLPGHSLHEQYF. The CDR3 DNA reads TGCAGCGGCCTACCGGGACACTCTTTGCACGAGCAGTACTTC.

The V gene is TRBV15, the J gene TRBJ1-6; 7 bases are a match to TRBD1. The CDR3 loop spans 14 amino acids. Germline-derived CDR1 and CDR2 are LNHNV and YYDKDF (reference sequence). The V gene end was trimmed by 5 bases and the J gene end by 13 bases; junction bases not matched to a gene: 11. CDR3 in amino acids: CATSLEGGVRPLHF. The CDR3 nucleotides are TGTGCCACCAGCCTGGAAGGGGGCGTACGGCCCCTCCACTTT.

This clonotype was counted ten times or more. The gene calls are TRBV6-1 and TRBJ1-2; perhaps TRBD1 as D (6 bases). CDR1 is MNHNS and CDR2 is SASEGT in the germline V gene. Between the trimmed V and J ends, which lost 6 bases and 8 bases, there was a span of 19 bases. This CDR3 comprises 14 residues. CDR3 protein: CASSARGGGLGYTF. The CDR3 nucleotides read TGTGCCAGCAGCGCCAGGGGTGGCGGGCTCGGCTACACCTTC.

The chain recombines TRBV25-1 with TRBJ2-3, with TRBD1 matching over 8 bases. Germline-derived CDR1 and CDR2 are MGHDK and SYGVNS. The CDR3 runs 16 residues. V was pared by 6 bases and J by 0 bases, with 8 bases of the junction left unmatched. CDR3 loop: CASSPPDRGSTDTQYF. CDR3 sequence (DNA): TGTGCCAGCAGCCCACCTGACAGGGGCAGCACAGATACGCAGTATTTT.

This clonotype was observed a handful of times. The chain employs TRBV30 and TRBJ2-5; 13 bases align to TRBD2. The CDR3 runs 14 residues. From germline, CDR1 is GTSNPN and CDR2 SVGIG (reference sequence). The trim removed 3 bases at V and 5 bases at J, leaving 3 bases unmatched. CDR3 bases: TGTGCCTGGAGGGGGACTAGCGGGGATGAGACCCAGTACTTC. The encoded protein is CAWRGTSGDETQYF.

This clonotype showed up just a few times. J is TRBJ1-6 and V is TRBV7-9; no clear D gene. The CDR3 consists of 12 residues. Germline loops: CDR1 SEHNR, CDR2 FQNEAQ (reference sequence). The ends were cut back, 6 bases at V and 7 bases at J, with 7 bases in the middle. CDR3 loop: CASRRVNSPLHF. In DNA, the CDR3 is TGTGCCAGCAGAAGGGTGAATTCACCCCTCCACTTT. Full variable domain (rest looked up from reference TRBV7-9 and TRBJ1-6): DTGVSQNPRHKITKRGQNVTFRCDPISEHNRLYWYRQTLGQGPEFLTYFQNEAQLEKSRLLSDRFSAERPKGSFSTLEIQRTEQGDSAMYLCASRRVNSPLHFGNGTRLTVT.

Points on this clonotype: This may stem from a read error, because a much larger clone lies one nucleotide away. V gene TRBV7-3 combines with J gene TRBJ1-3, with D hard to call. Germline V gene lookup returns CDR1 SGHTA and CDR2 FQGTGA. The CDR3 runs to 13 residues. DNA for the CDR3: TGTGCCTGCAGCTTAGTTTCTGGAAACACCATATATTTT. Translated, it gives CACSLVSGNTIYF.

This clonotype was found a few times. A read error may explain this, as a much larger clone is one base away. Since the CDR3 does not end with the conserved phenylalanine or tryptophan, this likely comes from a read error. The V call is TRBV19, the J call TRBJ1-2; no clear D gene. The CDR3 is made up of 12 amino acids. Germline V gene data show CDR1 as LNHDA and CDR2 as SQIVND (reference sequence). The V end lost 3 bases, the J end lost 1 base, and 3 bases lay between the germline ends. As DNA, the CDR3 is TGTGCCAGTAGTATCCTTAACTATGGCTACACCCTC. This codes for CASSILNYGYTL.

The chain couples TRBV20-1 to TRBJ1-3; D not resolved. V gave up 6 bases and J gave up 0 bases, with 12 bases separating them. Germline V gene data show CDR1 as DFQATT and CDR2 as SNEGSKA (reference sequence). The CDR3 runs 14 residues. DNA of the CDR3: TGCAGTGCCTCGGACGTTAGCTCTGGAAACACCATATATTTT. Encoded protein: CSASDVSSGNTIYF.

This clonotype was found many times. This rearrangement joins TRBV19 to TRBJ1-2, with D unresolved. The length of the CDR3 is 12 residues. V was trimmed by 5 bases and J by 4 bases, leaving 8 bases between them. Germline V lookup: CDR1 LNHDA, CDR2 SQIVND (reference sequence). The CDR3 sequence: CASSPDTYGYTF. The CDR3 DNA reads TGTGCCAGTAGTCCAGACACCTATGGCTACACCTTC.

This chain connects TRBV30 to TRBJ1-2; maybe TRBD1 (5 bases). Deletions cut 5 bases from V and 5 bases from J, with 21 bases between. Germline CDR1 and CDR2: GTSNPN and SVGIG (reference sequence). The CDR3 covers 15 residues. CDR3 sequence: CAWGKGLGVSYGYTF. DNA of the CDR3: TGTGCCTGGGGTAAGGGGCTAGGCGTGAGTTATGGCTACACCTTC. The variable domain in full, with the rest retrieved from reference TRBV30 and TRBJ1-2, is SQTIHQWPATLVQPVGSPLSLECTVEGTSNPNLYWYRQAAGRGLQLLFYSVGIGQISSEVPQNLSASRPQDRQFILSSKKLLLSDSGFYLCAWGKGLGVSYGYTFGSGTRLTVV.

The J gene is TRBJ1-2, the V gene TRBV28, with D unresolved. The length of the CDR3 is 10 residues. Per the germline V gene, CDR1 is MDHEN and CDR2 is SYDVKM. V gave up 10 bases and J gave up 8 bases, with 11 bases separating them. The CDR3 DNA reads TGTGCCACAAACCTTCGGGGCTACACCTTC. Protein sequence: CATNLRGYTF.

The genes are TRBV2 and TRBJ2-7; D is possibly TRBD2 (6 bases). The J call may be mistaken, given a closer DNA end match to TRBJ2-5. The CDR3 consists of 16 residues. Germline-derived CDR1 and CDR2 are SNHLY and FYNNEI. CDR3 sequence: CASSRGTSSSRETQYF. As DNA, the CDR3 is TGTGCCAGCAGTCGGGGGACTTCTTCCTCCCGCGAGACCCAGTACTTC.

V gene TRBV4-2 combines with J gene TRBJ2-1; D gene unclear. CDR1 is LGHNA, CDR2 YNFKEQ, per germline. The CDR3 covers 14 residues. Trimming took 0 bases from V and 4 from J, leaving 7 bases between them. The CDR3 loop is CASSQDLDYNEQFF. In DNA form, the CDR3 reads TGTGCCAGCAGCCAAGATCTGGATTACAATGAGCAGTTCTTC.

This clonotype showed up just a few times. The chain joins TRBV2 to TRBJ2-2; 8 positions agree with TRBD2. The J segment lost 4 bases and the V segment lost 7 bases, leaving 5 bases of the junction unmatched. Germline V gene sequence: CDR1 SNHLY, CDR2 FYNNEI. This CDR3 region has 14 residues. This CDR3 reads CASKREYGTGELFF. As DNA, the CDR3 is TGTGCCAGCAAGCGGGAGTATGGCACCGGGGAGCTGTTTTTT.

This clonotype has a count of ten or more. The V call is TRBV20-1, the J call TRBJ1-2; TRBD1 is a possible D gene (5 bases). This CDR3 comprises 14 residues. Trimming cost V 0 bases and J 4 bases, with 12 bases left between them. Germline V gives CDR1 DFQATT, CDR2 SNEGSKA (reference sequence). The CDR3 loop reads CSARDGGGGYGYTF. In nucleotides, the CDR3 is TGCAGTGCTAGAGACGGGGGAGGCGGCTATGGCTACACCTTC.

A word on this clonotype: A read error is possible here, since a much larger clone lies one base away. The gene calls are TRBV9 and TRBJ2-1; D is possibly TRBD1 (6 bases). The CDR3 runs to 15 residues. Trimming stripped 3 bases from V and 5 bases from J, with 15 bases between. Germline CDR1 and CDR2: SGDLS and YYNGEE. CDR3 DNA sequence: TGTGCCAGCAGCGCAGGGGTCACGACGGACAATGAGCAGTTCTTC. Translating gives CASSAGVTTDNEQFF.

In DNA, the CDR3 is TGTGCCAGCAGTGTCAGGGACAGTAAGAACACTGAAGCTTTCTTT. This codes for CASSVRDSKNTEAFF. The J gene is TRBJ1-1, the V gene TRBV25-1; 7 nucleotides align to TRBD1. This CDR3 contains 15 residues. Germline loops: CDR1 MGHDK, CDR2 SYGVNS. With 4 bases clipped from V and 1 base from J, the junction kept 6 bases outside the gene matches.

This chain connects TRBV5-1 to TRBJ1-5, with 8 bases that match TRBD1. Germline values: CDR1 SGHRS, CDR2 YFSETQ. The CDR3 is made up of 15 amino acids. V was clipped by 1 base and J by 5 bases; unmatched bases: 5. The CDR3 DNA sequence: TGCGCCAGCAGCTTGCACCAGGGGGCGGATCAGCCCCAGCATTTT. Protein: CASSLHQGADQPQHF.

A few counts support this clonotype. This chain uses TRBV20-1 with TRBJ1-5; D gene unclear. Germline V gene data show CDR1 as DFQATT and CDR2 as SNEGSKA (reference sequence). The CDR3 consists of 17 residues. V was trimmed by 0 bases and J by 5 bases, leaving 20 bases between them. In DNA form, the CDR3 reads TGCAGTGCTAGAGATACTTTCGGACGGTCCTGGGATCAGCCCCAGCATTTT. It translates to CSARDTFGRSWDQPQHF.

This clonotype has only a few counts. Germline is not matched at one junction end, which may reflect a read error. This chain links TRBV7-2 with TRBJ1-3; 11 nucleotides line up with TRBD1. The germline V gene has CDR1 SGHTA and CDR2 FQGNSA. This CDR3 region has 16 residues. CDR3 sequence reads: CASSQPGQGVGNTIYF. The CDR3 DNA reads TGCGCCAGCAGCCAGCCGGGACAGGGGGTCGGAAACACCATATATTTT. The full variable domain, with the rest looked up from reference TRBV7-2 and TRBJ1-3, is GAGVSQSPSNKVTEKGKDVELRCDPISGHTALYWYRQSLGQGLEFLIYFQGNSAPDKSGLPSDRFSAERTGGSVSTLTIQRTQQEDSAVYLCASSQPGQGVGNTIYFGEGSWLTVV.

There are a few counts of this clonotype. One end of the junction is discordant with germline, which a read error may explain. The V call is TRBV10-2, the J call TRBJ2-7, with 11 nucleotides matching TRBD2. Per germline, CDR1 WSHSY and CDR2 SAAADI. The CDR3 covers 18 residues. In nucleotides, the CDR3 is TGTGCCAGCAGTGAATACGGTAGCGGGAGGGCCGGGTCCTACGAGCAGTACTTC. It encodes CASSEYGSGRAGSYEQYF.